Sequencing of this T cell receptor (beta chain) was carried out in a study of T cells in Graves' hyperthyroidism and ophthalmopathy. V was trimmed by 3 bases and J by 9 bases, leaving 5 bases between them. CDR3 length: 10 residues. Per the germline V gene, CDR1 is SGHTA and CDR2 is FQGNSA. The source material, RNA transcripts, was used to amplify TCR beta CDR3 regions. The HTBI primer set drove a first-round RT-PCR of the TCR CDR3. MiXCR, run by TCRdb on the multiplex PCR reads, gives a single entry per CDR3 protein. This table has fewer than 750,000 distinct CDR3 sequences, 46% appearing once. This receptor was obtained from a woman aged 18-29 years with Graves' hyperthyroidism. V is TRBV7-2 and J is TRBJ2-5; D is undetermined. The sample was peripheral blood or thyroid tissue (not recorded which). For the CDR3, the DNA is TGTGCCAGCAGCTTGCAGGCCCAGTACTTC. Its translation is CASSLQAQYF. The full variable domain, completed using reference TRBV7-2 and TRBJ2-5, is GAGVSQSPSNKVTEKGKDVELRCDPISGHTALYWYRQSLGQGLEFLIYFQGNSAPDKSGLPSDRFSAERTGGSVSTLTIQRTQQEDSAVYLCASSLQAQYFGPGTRLLVL.